This TCR beta chain was profiled in a study of Ad26.COV2.S vaccination and SARS-CoV-2 variants. Clones were sequenced by immunoSEQ multiplex PCR, and TCRdb holds only the in-frame ones, with some missing. The sample includes more than 150,000 clones, roughly 85% of them seen just once. Findings and caveats of the study: CD8+ and CD4+ T cells specific for spike reportedly responded with substantial breadth after vaccination. Vaccine recipients and placebo recipients showed similar non-spike TCR breadth. Analytic work on TCR breadth and depth might have understated the full extent of total T cell responses. Those who received the vaccine showed greater spike-specific TCR breadth than those given placebo.

Per the germline V gene, CDR1 is KGHSH and CDR2 is LQKENI. The CDR3 runs 11 residues. V lost 3 bases and J 9 bases, leaving 8 bases between the germline ends. This clone was detected a few times. The target antigen is unknown. Sequencing was performed on peripheral blood, taken after recovery from COVID-19. J is TRBJ1-1 and V is TRBV18, with no clear D. This receptor was obtained from a human donor who had recovered from COVID-19. For the CDR3, the DNA is TGTGCCAGCTCACCGTTGGGGAAAGCTTTCTTT. Its protein product is CASSPLGKAFF.